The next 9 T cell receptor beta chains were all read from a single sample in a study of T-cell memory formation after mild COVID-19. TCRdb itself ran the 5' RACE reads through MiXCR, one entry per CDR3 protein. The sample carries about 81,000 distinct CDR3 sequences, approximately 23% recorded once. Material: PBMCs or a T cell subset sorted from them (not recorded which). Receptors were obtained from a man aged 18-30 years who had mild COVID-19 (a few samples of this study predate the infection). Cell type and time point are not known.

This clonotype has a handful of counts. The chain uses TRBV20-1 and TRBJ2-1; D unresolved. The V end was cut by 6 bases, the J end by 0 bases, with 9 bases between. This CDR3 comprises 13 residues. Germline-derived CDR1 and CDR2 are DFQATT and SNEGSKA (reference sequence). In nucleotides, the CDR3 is TGCAGTGCCACCCCCACCTCCTACAATGAGCAGTTCTTC. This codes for CSATPTSYNEQFF.

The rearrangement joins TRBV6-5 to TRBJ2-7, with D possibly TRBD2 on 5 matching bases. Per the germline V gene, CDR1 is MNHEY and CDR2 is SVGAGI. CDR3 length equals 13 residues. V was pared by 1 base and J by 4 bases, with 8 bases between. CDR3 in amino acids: CASSYFPGYEQYF. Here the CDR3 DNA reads TGTGCCAGCAGTTACTTTCCGGGGTACGAGCAGTACTTC.

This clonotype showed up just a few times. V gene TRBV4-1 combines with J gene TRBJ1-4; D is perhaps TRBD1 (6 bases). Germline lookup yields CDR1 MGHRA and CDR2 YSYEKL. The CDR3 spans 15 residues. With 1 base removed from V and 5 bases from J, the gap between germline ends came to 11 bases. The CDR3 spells CASSQGTAPNEKLFF. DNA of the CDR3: TGCGCCAGCAGCCAAGGGACAGCCCCAAATGAAAAACTGTTTTTT.

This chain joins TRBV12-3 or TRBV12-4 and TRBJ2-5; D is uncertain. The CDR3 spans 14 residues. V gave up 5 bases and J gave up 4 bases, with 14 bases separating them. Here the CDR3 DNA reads TGTGCCAGCAGTCCTTACCTGACGGGAGAGACCCAGTACTTC. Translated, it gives CASSPYLTGETQYF.

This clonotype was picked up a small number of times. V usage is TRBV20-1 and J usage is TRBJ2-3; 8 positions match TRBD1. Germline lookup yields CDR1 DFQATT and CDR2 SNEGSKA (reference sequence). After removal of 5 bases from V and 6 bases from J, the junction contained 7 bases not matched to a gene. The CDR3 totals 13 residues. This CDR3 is CSAPDRGLDTQYF. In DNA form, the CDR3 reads TGCAGTGCTCCCGACAGGGGACTGGATACGCAGTATTTT.

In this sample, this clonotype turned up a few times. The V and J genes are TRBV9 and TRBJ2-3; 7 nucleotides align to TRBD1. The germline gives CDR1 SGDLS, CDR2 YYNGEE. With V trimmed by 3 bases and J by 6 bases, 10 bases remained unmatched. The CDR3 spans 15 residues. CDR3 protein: CASSDKTGPGDTQYF. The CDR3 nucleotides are TGTGCCAGCAGCGACAAGACAGGGCCTGGGGATACGCAGTATTTT.

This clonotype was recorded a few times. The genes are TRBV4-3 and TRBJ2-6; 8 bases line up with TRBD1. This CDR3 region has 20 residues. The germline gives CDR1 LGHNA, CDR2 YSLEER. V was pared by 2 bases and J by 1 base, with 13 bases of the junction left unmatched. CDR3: CASSQLFEYQGASGANVLTF. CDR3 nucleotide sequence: TGCGCCAGCAGCCAACTCTTCGAATACCAGGGGGCTTCTGGGGCCAACGTCCTGACTTTC.

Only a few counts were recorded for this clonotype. CDR3 region: CASKSGRMSSYEQYV. CDR3 bases: TGTGCCAGCAAGTCGGGACGGATGAGCTCCTACGAGCAGTACGTC. The chain has TRBV6-2 or TRBV6-3 and TRBJ2-7; TRBD1 or TRBD2 may be the D gene (5 bases each). The germline gives CDR1 MNHEY, CDR2 SVGEGT. Trimming took 7 bases from V and 0 from J, leaving 16 bases between them. CDR3 length: 15 residues.

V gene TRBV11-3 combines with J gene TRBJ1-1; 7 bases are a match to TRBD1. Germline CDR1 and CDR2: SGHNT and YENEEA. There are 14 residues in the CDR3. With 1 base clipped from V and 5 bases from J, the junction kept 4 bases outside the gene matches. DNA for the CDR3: TGTGCCAGCAGCTTAGGACCAGGGGGTACTGAAGCTTTCTTT. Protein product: CASSLGPGGTEAFF.